One and the same sample provided the 5 T cell receptor beta chains below, sequenced in a study of blood T cell repertoires in COVID-19. The method was immunoSEQ multiplex PCR; TCRdb's version includes in-frame clones alone and lacks a portion of them. The repertoire holds under 200,000 clones, with 80% to 90% as singletons. The sequenced sample consisted of peripheral blood. The receptor set was obtained from a woman in her 70s who had recovered from COVID-19.

The V gene is TRBV28, the J gene TRBJ1-2; TRBD1 aligns across 8 bases. J was trimmed by 4 bases and V by 3 bases; bases with no gene match: 13. The CDR3 is 17 amino acids. Germline loops: CDR1 MDHEN, CDR2 SYDVKM. The CDR3 DNA follows: TGTGCCAGCAGTTTTATACAGGGGGTCATTGATTCCTATGGCTACACCTTC. Amino acid sequence: CASSFIQGVIDSYGYTF.

This CDR3 is CSASSVAYGYTF. For the CDR3, the DNA is TGCAGTGCTAGTTCAGTGGCCTATGGCTACACCTTC. The chain combines TRBV20-1 with TRBJ1-2; no firm D call. The CDR3 extends over 12 amino acids. Germline V gives CDR1 DFQATT, CDR2 SNEGSKA (reference sequence). The ends were cut back, 3 bases at V and 4 bases at J, with 9 bases in the middle.

The chain joins TRBV9 to TRBJ2-7; 7 positions agree with TRBD1. The CDR3 is 14 residues long. Trimming at V came to 4 bases and at J to 1 base, leaving 5 bases not matched to a gene. CDR1 and CDR2 (germline): SGDLS, YYNGEE. The CDR3 coding sequence is TGTGCCAGCAGCCCCCGACAGGGTTCCTACGAGCAGTACTTC. This codes for CASSPRQGSYEQYF.

About this clone itself: Additional DNA sequences in this sample encode the identical CDR3. This rearrangement joins TRBV5-1 to TRBJ2-5; no clear D. Germline CDR1 is SGHRS and CDR2 is YFSETQ. V lost 1 base to trimming and J lost 5 bases, with 3 bases between them. The CDR3 has 11 residues. CDR3 in amino acids: CASSLLETQYF. The CDR3 DNA follows: TGCGCCAGCAGCTTGCTTGAGACCCAGTACTTC.

V gene TRBV11-2 combines with J gene TRBJ2-3; D is ambiguous. From germline, CDR1 is SGHAT and CDR2 FQNNGV. CDR3 size: 12 residues. V lost 5 bases and J lost 2, with 5 bases in between. In nucleotides, the CDR3 is TGTGCCAGCAGCCCAGACACAGATACGCAGTATTTT. Amino acid sequence: CASSPDTDTQYF.